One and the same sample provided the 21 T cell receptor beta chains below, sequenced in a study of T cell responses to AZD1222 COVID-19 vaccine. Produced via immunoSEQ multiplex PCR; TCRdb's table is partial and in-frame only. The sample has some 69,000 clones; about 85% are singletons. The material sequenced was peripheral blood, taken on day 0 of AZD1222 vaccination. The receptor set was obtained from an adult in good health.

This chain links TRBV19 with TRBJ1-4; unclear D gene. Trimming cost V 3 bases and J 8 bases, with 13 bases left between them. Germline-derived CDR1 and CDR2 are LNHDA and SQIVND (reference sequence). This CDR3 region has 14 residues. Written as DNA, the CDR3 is TGTGCCAGTAGTATTGCGACTTTAGGGGAAAAACTGTTTTTT. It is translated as CASSIATLGEKLFF.

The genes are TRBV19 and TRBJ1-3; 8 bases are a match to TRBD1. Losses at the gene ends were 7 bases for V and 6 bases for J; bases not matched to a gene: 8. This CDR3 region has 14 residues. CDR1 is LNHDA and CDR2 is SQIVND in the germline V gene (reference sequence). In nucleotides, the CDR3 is TGTGCCAGTAAAAGACAGGGGAATGAAAACACCATATATTTT. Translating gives CASKRQGNENTIYF.

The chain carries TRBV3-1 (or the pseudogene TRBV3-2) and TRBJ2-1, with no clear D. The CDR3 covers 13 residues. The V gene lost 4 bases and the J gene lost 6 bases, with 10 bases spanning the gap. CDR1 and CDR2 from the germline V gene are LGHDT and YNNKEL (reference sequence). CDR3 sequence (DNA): TGTGCCAGCAGCCCCGTGGACGTCAATGAGCAGTTCTTC. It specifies CASSPVDVNEQFF.

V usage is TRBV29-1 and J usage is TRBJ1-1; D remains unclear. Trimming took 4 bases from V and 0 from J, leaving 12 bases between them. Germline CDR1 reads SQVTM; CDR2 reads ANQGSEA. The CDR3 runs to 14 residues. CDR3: CSVVGLRMNTEAFF. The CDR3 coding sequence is TGCAGCGTTGTAGGCTTGCGCATGAACACTGAAGCTTTCTTT.

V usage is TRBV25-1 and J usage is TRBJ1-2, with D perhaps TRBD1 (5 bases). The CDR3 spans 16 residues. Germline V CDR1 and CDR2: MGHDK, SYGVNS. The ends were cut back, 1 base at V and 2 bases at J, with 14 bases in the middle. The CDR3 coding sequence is TGTGCCAGCAGTGAATTCGGGGCAGGGCGGAACTATGGCTACACCTTC. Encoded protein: CASSEFGAGRNYGYTF.

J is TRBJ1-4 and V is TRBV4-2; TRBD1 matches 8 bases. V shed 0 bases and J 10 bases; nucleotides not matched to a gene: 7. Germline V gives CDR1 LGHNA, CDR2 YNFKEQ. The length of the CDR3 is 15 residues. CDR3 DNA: TGTGCCAGCAGCCAAGATCGGACAGGGTGGGGAAAACTGTTTTTT. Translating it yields CASSQDRTGWGKLFF.

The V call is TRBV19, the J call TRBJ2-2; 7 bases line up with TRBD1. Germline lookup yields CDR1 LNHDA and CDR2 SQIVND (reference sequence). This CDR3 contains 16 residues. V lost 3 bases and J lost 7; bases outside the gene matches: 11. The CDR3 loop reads CASSISRTGSHGELFF. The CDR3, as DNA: TGTGCCAGTAGTATTTCCCGGACAGGTTCACACGGGGAGCTGTTTTTT.

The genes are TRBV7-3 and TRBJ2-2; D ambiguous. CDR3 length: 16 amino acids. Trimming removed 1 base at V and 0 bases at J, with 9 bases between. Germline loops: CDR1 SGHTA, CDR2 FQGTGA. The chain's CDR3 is CASSLKGRANTGELFF. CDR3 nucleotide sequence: TGTGCCAGCAGCTTAAAAGGACGTGCGAACACCGGGGAGCTGTTTTTT.

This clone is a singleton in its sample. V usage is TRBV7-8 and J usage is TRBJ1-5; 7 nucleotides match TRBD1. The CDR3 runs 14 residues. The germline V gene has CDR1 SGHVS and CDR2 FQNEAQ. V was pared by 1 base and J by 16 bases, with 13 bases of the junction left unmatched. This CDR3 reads CASSLGDSRHSTHF. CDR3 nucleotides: TGTGCCAGCAGCTTAGGGGACAGCCGTCATTCGACTCATTTT.

The CDR3: CATGPGVEQYF. In nucleotides, the CDR3 is TGTGCCACAGGTCCTGGTGTCGAGCAGTACTTC. The chain recombines TRBV28 with TRBJ2-7, with D hard to call. Germline V CDR1 and CDR2: MDHEN, SYDVKM. V lost 10 bases, J lost 6 bases, and 13 bases lay in between. The CDR3 extends over 11 amino acids.

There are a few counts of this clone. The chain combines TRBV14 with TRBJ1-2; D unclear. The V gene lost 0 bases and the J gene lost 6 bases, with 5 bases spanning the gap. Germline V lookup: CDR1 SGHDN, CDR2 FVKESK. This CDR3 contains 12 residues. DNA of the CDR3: TGTGCCAGCAGCCAAGAACGTAATGGCTACACCTTC. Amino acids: CASSQERNGYTF.

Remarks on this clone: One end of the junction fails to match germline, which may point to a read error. CDR3 region: CASSLGLETFF. The CDR3, as DNA: TGTGCCAGCAGCCTCGGGCTTGAAACTTTCTTT. This sequence joins TRBV5-6 and TRBJ1-1; D uncertain. Germline CDR1 SGHDT, CDR2 YYEEEE. This CDR3 region has 11 residues.

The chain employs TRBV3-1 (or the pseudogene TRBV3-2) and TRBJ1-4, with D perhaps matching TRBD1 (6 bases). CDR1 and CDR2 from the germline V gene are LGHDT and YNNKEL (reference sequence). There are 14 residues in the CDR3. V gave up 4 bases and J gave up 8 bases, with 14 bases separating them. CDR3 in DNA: TGTGCCAGCAGCCCGCAGGGGCGATACGAAAAACTGTTTTTT. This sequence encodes CASSPQGRYEKLFF.

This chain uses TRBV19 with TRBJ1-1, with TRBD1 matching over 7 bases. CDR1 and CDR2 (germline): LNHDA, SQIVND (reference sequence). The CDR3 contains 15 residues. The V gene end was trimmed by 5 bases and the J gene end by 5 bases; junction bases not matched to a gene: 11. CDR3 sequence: CASSLRTGPGTEAFF. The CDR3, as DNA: TGTGCCAGTAGTCTACGGACAGGACCGGGTACTGAAGCTTTCTTT.

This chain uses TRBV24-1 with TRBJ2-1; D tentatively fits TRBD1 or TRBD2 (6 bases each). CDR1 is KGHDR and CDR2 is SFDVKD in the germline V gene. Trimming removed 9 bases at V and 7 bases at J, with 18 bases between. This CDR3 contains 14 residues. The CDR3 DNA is TGTGCCACCGGAGGGGGGCCCCTCGGGAATGAGCAGTTCTTC. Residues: CATGGGPLGNEQFF.

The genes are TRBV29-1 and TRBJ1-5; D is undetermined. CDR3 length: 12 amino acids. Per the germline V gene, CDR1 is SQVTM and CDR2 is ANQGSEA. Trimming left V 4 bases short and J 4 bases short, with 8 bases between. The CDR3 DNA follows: TGCAGCGTTGGCTACCGGAATCAGCCCCAGCATTTT. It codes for CSVGYRNQPQHF.

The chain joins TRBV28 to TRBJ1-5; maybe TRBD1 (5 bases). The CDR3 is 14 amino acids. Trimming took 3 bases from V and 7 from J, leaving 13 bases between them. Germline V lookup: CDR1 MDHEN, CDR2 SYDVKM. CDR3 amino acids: CASSLNRREQPQHF. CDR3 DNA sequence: TGTGCCAGCAGTTTGAACAGGAGAGAACAGCCCCAGCATTTT. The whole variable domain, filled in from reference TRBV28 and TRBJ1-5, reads DVKVTQSSRYLVKRTGEKVFLECVQDMDHENMFWYRQDPGLGLRLIYFSYDVKMKEKGDIPEGYSVSREKKERFSLILESASTNQTSMYLCASSLNRREQPQHFGDGTRLSIL.

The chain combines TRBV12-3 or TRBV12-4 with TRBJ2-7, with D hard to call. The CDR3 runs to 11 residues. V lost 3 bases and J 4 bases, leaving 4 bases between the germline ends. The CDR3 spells CASSFGYEQYF. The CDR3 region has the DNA TGTGCCAGCAGTTTCGGTTACGAGCAGTACTTC.

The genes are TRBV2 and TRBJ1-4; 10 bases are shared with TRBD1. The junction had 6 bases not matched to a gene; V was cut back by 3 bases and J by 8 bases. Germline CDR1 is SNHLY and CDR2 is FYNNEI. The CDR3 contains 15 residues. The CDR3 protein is CASSDLTGGDEKLFF. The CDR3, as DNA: TGTGCCAGCAGTGACCTGACAGGGGGCGACGAAAAACTGTTTTTT.

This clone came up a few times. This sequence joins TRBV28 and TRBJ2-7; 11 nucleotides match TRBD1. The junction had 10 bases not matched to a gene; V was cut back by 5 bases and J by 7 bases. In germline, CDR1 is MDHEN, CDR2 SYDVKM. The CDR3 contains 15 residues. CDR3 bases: TGTGCCAGCAGTACCCCGGGACAGGGGGTCTGGGAGCAGTACTTC. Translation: CASSTPGQGVWEQYF.

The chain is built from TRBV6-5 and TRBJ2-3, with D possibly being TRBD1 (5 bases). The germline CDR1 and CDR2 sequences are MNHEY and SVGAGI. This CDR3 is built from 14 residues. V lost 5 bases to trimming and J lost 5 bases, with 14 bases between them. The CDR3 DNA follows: TGTGCCAGCAGTCCCAGGACACAAGTAGATACGCAGTATTTT. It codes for CASSPRTQVDTQYF.